This TCR beta chain is from a study of T cell responses to AZD1222 COVID-19 vaccine. This CDR3 spans 14 amino acids. The germline V and J ends were trimmed by 0 bases and 5 bases, with 11 bases remaining between them. Germline assignment: CDR1 SGDLS and CDR2 YYNGEE. Study observations and caveats: Spike was spanned by vaccine-associated CD4 TCRs, which were dominant at 160-218 and 743-854.

A remark on this clone: Antigen: not known.

Second-dose timings of about 4 or about 12 weeks were pooled. TCRdb keeps only in-frame clones here, not all; method: immunoSEQ multiplex PCR. The sample has 140,000 or so clones; approximately 90% are singletons. The chain has TRBV9 and TRBJ1-2, with D hard to call. The clonotype originates from an adult who received the AZD1222 COVID-19 vaccine. Sample: peripheral blood, taken 28 days after the second AZD1222 dose. The CDR3 DNA follows: TGTGCCAGCAGCGTAGAATCAGAGCTTTATGGCTACACCTTC. This translates into CASSVESELYGYTF.